Listed below are T cell receptor beta chains from one sample, sequenced in a study of preoperative IRX-2 immunotherapy in early breast cancer. Measured with immunoSEQ multiplex PCR; TCRdb has only the in-frame clones, and not every one. The sample records fewer than 40,000 clones, roughly 91% being singletons. The sequences come from tumor tissue, collected after IRX-2 immunotherapy. The origin of the receptors is a human donor with breast cancer. CDR3s include the opening cysteine and the closing phenylalanine or tryptophan. The order of the fields is J gene, V gene, clone size, D gene, CDR3 protein, CDR3 DNA. The D gene is left open where the match is weak. Expanded clones are given a class, and other clones once, few, many or no size at all.

j_call: TRBJ1-5
v_call: TRBV19
clone_size: NA
d_call: NA
cdr3_aa: CASSKGVMGARNQPQHF
cdr3_nt: TGTGCCAGTAGTAAAGGGGTCATGGGGGCTCGCAATCAGCCCCAGCATTTT

j_call: TRBJ1-1
v_call: TRBV18
clone_size: NA
d_call: NA
cdr3_aa: CASSPYGVTNTEAFF
cdr3_nt: TGTGCCAGCTCACCTTACGGGGTTACGAACACTGAAGCTTTCTTT

j_call: TRBJ2-3
v_call: TRBV6-8
clone_size: NA
d_call: TRBD2
cdr3_aa: CAISGTSGTDTQYF
cdr3_nt: TGTGCCATCAGTGGGACTAGCGGGACAGATACGCAGTATTTT

j_call: TRBJ2-5
v_call: TRBV6-8
clone_size: NA
d_call: TRBD1
cdr3_aa: CASSYSTGGAETQYF
cdr3_nt: TGTGCCAGCAGTTACTCCACAGGGGGCGCAGAGACCCAGTACTTC

j_call: TRBJ1-2
v_call: TRBV6-8
clone_size: NA
d_call: NA
cdr3_aa: CASSAASHYGYTF
cdr3_nt: TGTGCCAGCAGTGCGGCCAGTCACTATGGCTACACCTTC

j_call: TRBJ2-1
v_call: TRBV1
clone_size: NA
d_call: NA
cdr3_aa: CASSPRAGGKTNEQFF
cdr3_nt: TGCGCCAGCAGCCCTCGGGCGGGCGGGAAAACCAATGAGCAGTTCTTC

j_call: TRBJ2-7
v_call: TRBV7-4
clone_size: NA
d_call: NA
cdr3_aa: CASSSTDKYEQYF
cdr3_nt: TGTGCCAGCAGCTCGACAGACAAGTACGAGCAGTACTTC

j_call: TRBJ1-1
v_call: TRBV14
clone_size: NA
d_call: NA
cdr3_aa: CASSQLGGRKGLISEAFF
cdr3_nt: TGTGCCAGCAGCCAACTCGGGGGGCGAAAGGGGTTGATCTCTGAAGCTTTCTTT

j_call: TRBJ2-3
v_call: TRBV11-3
clone_size: NA
d_call: TRBD2
cdr3_aa: CASSRTGTSSDTQYF
cdr3_nt: TGTGCCAGCAGCCGAACAGGGACTAGCTCAGATACGCAGTATTTT

j_call: TRBJ1-1
v_call: TRBV28
clone_size: NA
d_call: TRBD1
cdr3_aa: CASSLNYRGEAFF
cdr3_nt: TGTGCCAGCAGTTTAAATTACAGGGGGGAGGCTTTCTTT

j_call: TRBJ2-3
v_call: TRBV15
clone_size: NA
d_call: NA
cdr3_aa: CATSRELRTDTQYF
cdr3_nt: TGTGCCACCAGCAGAGAGCTTCGCACAGATACGCAGTATTTT

j_call: TRBJ1-2
v_call: TRBV28
clone_size: NA
d_call: NA
cdr3_aa: CASTQNYYGYTF
cdr3_nt: TGTGCCAGCACCCAGAACTACTATGGCTACACCTTC

j_call: TRBJ2-3
v_call: TRBV6-8
clone_size: once
d_call: NA
cdr3_aa: CASSYEASIQGTDTQYF
cdr3_nt: TGTGCCAGCAGTTACGAGGCATCCATCCAGGGCACAGATACGCAGTATTTT

j_call: TRBJ1-3
v_call: TRBV30
clone_size: NA
d_call: NA
cdr3_aa: CAWSQGTGNTIYF
cdr3_nt: TGTGCCTGGTCTCAGGGGACTGGAAACACCATATATTTT

j_call: TRBJ1-5
v_call: TRBV18
clone_size: NA
d_call: TRBD1
cdr3_aa: CASSKTGNNQPQHF
cdr3_nt: TGTGCCAGCTCAAAGACAGGGAACAATCAGCCCCAGCATTTT

j_call: TRBJ2-7
v_call: TRBV30
clone_size: NA
d_call: NA
cdr3_aa: CAWRWSVYEQYF
cdr3_nt: TGTGCCTGGAGGTGGAGCGTCTACGAGCAGTACTTC

j_call: TRBJ2-3
v_call: TRBV6-8
clone_size: NA
d_call: NA
cdr3_aa: CASRNPTAGTDTQYF
cdr3_nt: TGTGCCAGCAGAAATCCCACGGCGGGCACAGATACGCAGTATTTT

j_call: TRBJ1-1
v_call: TRBV6-4
clone_size: NA
d_call: TRBD1
cdr3_aa: CASGRDRGNTEAFF
cdr3_nt: TGTGCCAGCGGGCGGGACAGAGGGAACACTGAAGCTTTCTTT

j_call: TRBJ1-2
v_call: TRBV15
clone_size: NA
d_call: TRBD1
cdr3_aa: CATSSTGASYGYTF
cdr3_nt: TGTGCCACCAGCAGCACAGGGGCTTCCTATGGCTACACCTTC

j_call: TRBJ1-1
v_call: TRBV6-8
clone_size: NA
d_call: NA
cdr3_aa: CASTYPARNTEAFF
cdr3_nt: TGTGCCAGCACCTACCCGGCTAGGAACACTGAAGCTTTCTTT

j_call: TRBJ2-2
v_call: TRBV11-3
clone_size: NA
d_call: NA
cdr3_aa: CASSFRPAGSGELFF
cdr3_nt: TGTGCCAGCAGTTTCCGGCCGGCGGGGTCCGGGGAGCTGTTTTTT

j_call: TRBJ2-7
v_call: TRBV6-8
clone_size: once
d_call: NA
cdr3_aa: CASRVRDGSSYEQYF
cdr3_nt: TGTGCCAGCAGGGTCCGGGACGGGAGCTCCTACGAGCAGTACTTC

j_call: TRBJ1-1
v_call: TRBV29-1
clone_size: NA
d_call: NA
cdr3_aa: CSTSTGGSTEAFF
cdr3_nt: TGCAGCACATCGACGGGGGGGAGCACTGAAGCTTTCTTT

j_call: TRBJ2-2
v_call: TRBV6-8
clone_size: NA
d_call: NA
cdr3_aa: CASSYTPGRPNTGELFF
cdr3_nt: TGTGCCAGCAGTTACACCCCAGGCAGGCCGAACACCGGGGAGCTGTTTTTT

j_call: TRBJ1-1
v_call: TRBV18
clone_size: NA
d_call: NA
cdr3_aa: CASSRGVNTEAFF
cdr3_nt: TGTGCCAGCTCACGGGGGGTGAACACTGAAGCTTTCTTT